This section outlines one T cell receptor beta chain sequence together with its context. Sequencing used immunoSEQ multiplex PCR; TCRdb keeps in-frame clones, though not all of them. Of around 85,000 clones listed, 90% are singletons. This specimen belongs to a study of T cell responses to AZD1222 COVID-19 vaccine. With 7 bases removed from V and 7 bases from J, the gap between germline ends came to 11 bases. The germline V gene encodes CDR1 SNHLY and CDR2 FYNNEI. The CDR3 has 12 amino acids. This receptor was obtained from an adult who received the AZD1222 COVID-19 vaccine. The specimen comprised peripheral blood, sampled 28 days after the second AZD1222 dose. The chain has TRBV2 and TRBJ2-1; possible D gene TRBD2, 5 bases. CDR3 sequence (DNA): TGTGCCAGCACTCCGACTACAAATGAGCAGTTCTTC. Its protein is CASTPTTNEQFF.